One sample yielded the 7 T cell receptor beta chains listed below, sequenced in a study of control samples from healthy donors and cancer patients. The data were produced by immunoSEQ multiplex PCR, yet TCRdb's version contains in-frame clones alone and is incomplete. Among some 150,000 clones, approximately 94% were seen once, and the ten largest hold roughly 14%. Material for sequencing was blood. Receptor source: a man in his forties or fifties in good health.

The V call is TRBV29-1, the J call TRBJ1-2; D remains ambiguous. The CDR3 length is 14 residues. Germline-derived CDR1 and CDR2 are SQVTM and ANQGSEA. V was trimmed by 1 base and J by 2 bases, leaving 11 bases between them. The DNA of the CDR3 is TGCAGCGTTGAAGGGATTTTGGGGAACTATGGCTACACCTTC. Encoded protein: CSVEGILGNYGYTF.

This clone has a single count. V usage is TRBV28 and J usage is TRBJ1-2; D gene uncertain. CDR3 length: 14 amino acids. In germline, CDR1 is MDHEN, CDR2 SYDVKM. V was shortened by 3 bases and J by 2 bases, with 10 bases between the two germline ends. CDR3 nucleotide sequence: TGTGCCAGCAGTTTGGGTGTAACCAACTATGGCTACACCTTC. It translates to CASSLGVTNYGYTF.

The chain is built from TRBV24-1 and TRBJ1-5; D unclear. CDR1 and CDR2 (germline): KGHDR, SFDVKD. This CDR3 has 14 residues. Trimming took off 5 bases at V and 0 bases at J, with 7 bases between the two ends. The CDR3 here is CATSGGNSNQPQHF. For the CDR3, the DNA is TGTGCCACCAGTGGGGGTAATAGCAATCAGCCCCAGCATTTT.

In the case of this clone: The junction does not match germline at one end; this may be a read error. The gene calls are TRBV4-1 and TRBJ1-4, with 7 bases identical to TRBD1. CDR3 size: 19 residues. Germline CDR1 MGHRA, CDR2 YSYEKL. DNA for the CDR3: TGCGCCAGCAGCCAAGATACCGGGACAGCCCAAAATTTACTTAATGAAAAACTATTT. This gives the protein CASSQDTGTAQNLLNEKLF.

The chain employs TRBV27 and TRBJ1-5; D not resolved. The germline V gene has CDR1 MNHEY and CDR2 SMNVEV (reference sequence). Trimming removed 6 bases from V and 0 bases from J, with 6 bases in between. The CDR3 contains 13 residues. This chain's CDR3 is CASRSHSNQPQHF. As DNA, the CDR3 is TGTGCCAGCAGAAGTCATAGCAATCAGCCCCAGCATTTT.

The CDR3 loop is CASSLVGGSGNEQFF. In DNA, the CDR3 is TGTGCCAGCAGCTTAGTCGGAGGGTCTGGGAATGAGCAGTTCTTC. The chain combines TRBV11-2 with TRBJ2-1; TRBD2 is a possible D gene (6 bases). This CDR3 has 15 amino acids. V was clipped by 1 base and J by 7 bases, with 14 bases between them. Germline CDR1 is SGHAT and CDR2 is FQNNGV.

This chain joins TRBV12-5 and TRBJ1-5, with TRBD1 matching over 11 bases. Germline assignment: CDR1 LGHNT and CDR2 FRNRAP. Trimming at V came to 0 bases and at J to 6 bases, leaving 7 bases not matched to a gene. The CDR3 spans 17 residues. This CDR3 reads CASGLVAGTGGSQPQHF. CDR3 DNA: TGTGCTAGTGGTTTGGTTGCCGGGACAGGGGGATCTCAGCCCCAGCATTTT.